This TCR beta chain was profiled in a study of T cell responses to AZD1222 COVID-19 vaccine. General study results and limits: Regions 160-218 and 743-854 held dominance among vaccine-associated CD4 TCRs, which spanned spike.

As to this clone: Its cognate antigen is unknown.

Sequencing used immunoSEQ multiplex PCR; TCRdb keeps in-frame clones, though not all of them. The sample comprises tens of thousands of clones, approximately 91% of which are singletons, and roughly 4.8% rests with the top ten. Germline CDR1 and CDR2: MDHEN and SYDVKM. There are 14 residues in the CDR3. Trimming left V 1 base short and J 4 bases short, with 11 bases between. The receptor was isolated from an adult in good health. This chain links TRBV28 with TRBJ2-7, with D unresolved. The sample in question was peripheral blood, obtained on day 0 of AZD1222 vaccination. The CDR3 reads CASSLSIGKYEQYF. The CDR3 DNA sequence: TGTGCCAGCAGTTTATCCATAGGGAAATACGAGCAGTACTTC.